The text below deals with one T cell receptor (beta chain). The source of the sample is a study of blood T cell repertoires in COVID-19. Turning to the study itself: Spain, Italy and the United States supplied samples that represented acute and convalescent COVID-19. Sources were T cells, B-cell-depleted T cells, or PBMCs; the material itself was cDNA or gDNA.

Germline assignment: CDR1 GTSNPN and CDR2 SVGIG (reference sequence). CDR3 length: 14 residues. V lost 4 bases to trimming and J lost 9 bases, with 19 bases between them. Original analysis: Estimated nucleated cell counts came from reference gene primer amplification. Sequenced by immunoSEQ multiplex PCR; TCRdb stores in-frame clones only, minus some. V, J and clone size derive from that table, while D and trimming were established from the DNA sequence. Of some 100,000 clones listed, about 80% are singletons. Sample: peripheral blood. This receptor was obtained from a man between 65 and 85 years old with active or convalescent COVID-19. This rearrangement joins TRBV30 to TRBJ1-5; maybe TRBD1 (5 bases). The CDR3 sequence: CAWNHGPRQSPQHF. CDR3 coding DNA: TGTGCCTGGAATCATGGACCCCGACAGTCGCCCCAGCATTTT.